A selection of T cell receptor beta chains follows, all from one sample in a study of T cell clonotyping in hematopoietic cell transplantation. Assay: immunoSEQ multiplex PCR; the TCRdb copy retains only in-frame clones and omits some. This table holds around 7,400 clones, around 89% found once. The sequenced sample was peripheral blood mononuclear cells, obtained before stem cell transplant. The source of these receptors is a man in his 60s with acute myeloid leukemia. Some clones in this sample may be carry-over from other donors' samples. Each CDR3 is given with its conserved first and last residue. Each record gives: J gene, clone size, V gene, D gene, CDR3 protein, CDR3 DNA. The D gene is left open where the match is weak. Part of the rows lack a size; the others show once, few, many or a class for expanded clones.

>TRBJ2-6|-|TRBV2|-
CAGSNSGANVLTF
TGTGCCGGGTCGAACTCTGGGGCCAACGTCCTGACTTTC
>TRBJ2-3|-|TRBV30|TRBD2
CAWSVASGLTDTQYF
TGTGCCTGGAGTGTGGCTAGCGGCCTCACAGATACGCAGTATTTT
>TRBJ2-6|few|TRBV7-2|-
CASSLLPGQSSGANVLTF
TGTGCCAGCAGCTTATTACCGGGGCAGTCCTCTGGGGCCAACGTCCTGACTTTC
>TRBJ1-2|-|TRBV5-1|TRBD1
CASSLAGQGGGYTF
TGCGCCAGCAGCTTGGCGGGACAGGGAGGTGGCTACACCTTC
>TRBJ2-6|-|TRBV27|-
CASSLGGRGGTSSGANVLTF
TGTGCCAGCAGTTTAGGGGGAAGGGGGGGGACCTCCTCTGGGGCCAACGTCCTGACTTTC
>TRBJ2-1|-|TRBV18|TRBD1
CASSPTTGGNEQFF
TGTGCCAGCTCACCTACTACAGGGGGCAATGAGCAGTTCTTC
>TRBJ1-1|-|TRBV12-5|-
CASGLTGGGYTEAFF
TGTGCTAGTGGTTTGACCGGGGGGGGTTACACTGAAGCTTTCTTT
>TRBJ2-3|once|TRBV5-1|TRBD2
CASSLSGTSGSIDTQYF
TGCGCCAGCAGCCTGAGTGGGACTAGCGGGAGTATAGATACGCAGTATTTT
>TRBJ2-5|-|TRBV7-8|-
CASSLVQIGETQYF
TGTGCCAGCAGCTTAGTGCAGATTGGTGAGACCCAGTACTTC
>TRBJ2-3|-|TRBV5-1|-
CASSLERAGSDTQYF
TGCGCCAGCAGCTTGGAGAGGGCTGGCTCAGATACGCAGTATTTT
>TRBJ2-3|-|TRBV2|-
CASRKESTDTQYF
TGTGCCAGCAGGAAGGAGAGTACAGATACGCAGTATTTT
>TRBJ1-2|-|TRBV19|TRBD1
CASSRKHRGRSHGYTF
TGTGCCAGTAGTCGGAAACACAGGGGGCGAAGCCATGGCTACACCTTC
>TRBJ1-2|-|TRBV7-2|-
CASSLWGALGGYTF
TGTGCCAGCAGCTTATGGGGGGCCCTTGGGGGCTACACCTTC
>TRBJ2-2|-|TRBV19|-
CASSTRGQPYTGELFF
TGTGCCAGTAGTACCCGCGGGCAGCCGTACACCGGGGAGCTGTTTTTT
>TRBJ1-1|-|TRBV11-3|-
CASSLTPGTEAFF
TGTGCCAGCAGCCTTACTCCGGGCACTGAAGCTTTCTTT
>TRBJ1-2|-|TRBV11-2|-
CASSLDQAPRGYTF
TGTGCCAGCAGCTTAGATCAGGCTCCGAGGGGCTACACCTTC
>TRBJ2-1|-|TRBV2|-
CASSPDGVSYNEQFF
TGTGCCAGCAGTCCGGACGGGGTCTCCTACAATGAGCAGTTCTTC
>TRBJ2-2|-|TRBV5-1|-
CASSLYSTNTGELFF
TGCGCCAGCAGCTTGTACAGTACGAACACCGGGGAGCTGTTTTTT
>TRBJ1-3|-|TRBV6-1|-
CASSVRGGNRRSGNTIYF
TGTGCCAGCAGTGTAAGGGGGGGGAATCGGCGCTCTGGAAACACCATATATTTT
>TRBJ1-3|-|TRBV6-5|-
CASRRTISGNTIYF
TGTGCCAGCAGACGAACAATCTCTGGAAACACCATATATTTT
>TRBJ2-3|-|TRBV7-8|TRBD2
CASSSRLAGGPYTDTQYF
TGTGCCAGCAGCTCCCGACTAGCGGGGGGGCCGTATACAGATACGCAGTATTTT
>TRBJ2-1|-|TRBV14|TRBD2
CASSHPGGGGDRVYSYNEQFF
TGTGCCAGCAGCCATCCAGGTGGGGGGGGAGATAGGGTATACTCCTACAATGAGCAGTTCTTC
>TRBJ1-2|-|TRBV6-1|-
CASSEAMAVADGYTF
TGTGCCAGCAGTGAAGCGATGGCAGTCGCAGATGGCTACACCTTC